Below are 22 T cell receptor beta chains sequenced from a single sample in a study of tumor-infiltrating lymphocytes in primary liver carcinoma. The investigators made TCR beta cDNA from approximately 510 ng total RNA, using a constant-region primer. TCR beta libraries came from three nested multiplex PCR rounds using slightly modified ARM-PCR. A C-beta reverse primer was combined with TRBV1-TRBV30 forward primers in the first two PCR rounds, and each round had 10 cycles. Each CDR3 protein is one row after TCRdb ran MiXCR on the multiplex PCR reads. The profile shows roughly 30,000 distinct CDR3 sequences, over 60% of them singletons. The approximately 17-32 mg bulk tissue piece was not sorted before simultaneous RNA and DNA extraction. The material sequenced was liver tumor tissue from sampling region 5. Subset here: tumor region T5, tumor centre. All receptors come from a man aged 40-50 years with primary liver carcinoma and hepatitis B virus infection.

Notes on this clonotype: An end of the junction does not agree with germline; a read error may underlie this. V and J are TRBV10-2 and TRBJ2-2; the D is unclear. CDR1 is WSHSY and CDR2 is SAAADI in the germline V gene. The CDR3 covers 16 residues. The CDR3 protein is CASRPPLLSNTEELFF. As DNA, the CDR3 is TGCGCTAGCAGGCCCCCACTTCTCTCGAACACCGAGGAGTTGTTTTTT.

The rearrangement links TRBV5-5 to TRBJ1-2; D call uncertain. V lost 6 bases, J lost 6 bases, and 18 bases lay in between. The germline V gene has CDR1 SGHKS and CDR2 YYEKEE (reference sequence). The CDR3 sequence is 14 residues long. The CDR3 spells CASTLLWGGNGYTF. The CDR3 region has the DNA TGTGCCAGCACCCTTTTATGGGGTGGAAATGGCTACACCTTC.

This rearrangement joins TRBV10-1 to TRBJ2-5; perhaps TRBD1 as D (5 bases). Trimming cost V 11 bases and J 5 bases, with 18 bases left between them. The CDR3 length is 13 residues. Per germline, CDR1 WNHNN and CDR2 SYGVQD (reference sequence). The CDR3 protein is CADSDSRTETQYF. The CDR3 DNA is TGCGCCGACAGTGATTCGCGTACGGAGACCCAGTACTTC.

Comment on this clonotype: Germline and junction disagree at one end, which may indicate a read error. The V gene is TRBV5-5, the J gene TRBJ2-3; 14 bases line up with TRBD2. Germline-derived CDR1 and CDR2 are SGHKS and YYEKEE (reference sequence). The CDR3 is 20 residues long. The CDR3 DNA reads TGTGCCTGCAGCTTGGCTCCACCCGGGACTAGCGGGAGTGGCACAGATACGCAGTATTTT. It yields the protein CACSLAPPGTSGSGTDTQYF.

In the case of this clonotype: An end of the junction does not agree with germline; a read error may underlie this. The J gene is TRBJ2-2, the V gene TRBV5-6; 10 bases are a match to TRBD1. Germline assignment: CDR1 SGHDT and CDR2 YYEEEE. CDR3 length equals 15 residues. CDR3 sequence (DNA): TGTGCCAGCTGTTCCGGGACAGGGGTCACCGGGGAGCTGTTTTTC. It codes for CASCSGTGVTGELFF.

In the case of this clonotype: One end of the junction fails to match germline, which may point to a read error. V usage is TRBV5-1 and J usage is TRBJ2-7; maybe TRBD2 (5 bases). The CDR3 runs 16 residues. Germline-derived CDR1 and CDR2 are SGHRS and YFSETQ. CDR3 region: CASGFRSWEKDYEQYF. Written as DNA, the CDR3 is TGCGCCAGCGGCTTCCGGTCTTGGGAGAAAGACTACGAGCAGTACTTC.

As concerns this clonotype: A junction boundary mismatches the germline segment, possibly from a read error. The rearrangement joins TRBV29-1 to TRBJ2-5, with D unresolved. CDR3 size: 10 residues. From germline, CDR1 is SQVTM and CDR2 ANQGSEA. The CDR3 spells CSGWQETQYF. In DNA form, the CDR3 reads TGTAGTGGGTGGCAAGAGACCCAGTACTTC. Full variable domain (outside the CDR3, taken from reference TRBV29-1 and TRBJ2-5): SAVISQKPSRDICQRGTSLTIQCQVDSQVTMMFWYRQQPGQSLTLIATANQGSEATYESGFVIDKFPISRPNLTFSTLTVSNMSPEDSSIYLCSGWQETQYFGPGTRLLVL.

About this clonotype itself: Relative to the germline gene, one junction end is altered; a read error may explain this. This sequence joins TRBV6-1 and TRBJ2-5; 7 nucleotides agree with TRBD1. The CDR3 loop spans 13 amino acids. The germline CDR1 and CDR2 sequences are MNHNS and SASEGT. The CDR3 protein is CASRDRVEETRYF. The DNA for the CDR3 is TGTGCCAGCAGAGACAGGGTGGAAGAGACCCGGTATTTC.

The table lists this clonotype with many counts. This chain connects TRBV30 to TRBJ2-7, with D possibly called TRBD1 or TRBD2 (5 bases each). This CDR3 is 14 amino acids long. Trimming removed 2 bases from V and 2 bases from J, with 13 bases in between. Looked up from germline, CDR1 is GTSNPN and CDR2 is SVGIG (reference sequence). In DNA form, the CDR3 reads TGTGCCTGGAGTCTATATCCGGGACCCTACGAGCAGTACTTC. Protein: CAWSLYPGPYEQYF.

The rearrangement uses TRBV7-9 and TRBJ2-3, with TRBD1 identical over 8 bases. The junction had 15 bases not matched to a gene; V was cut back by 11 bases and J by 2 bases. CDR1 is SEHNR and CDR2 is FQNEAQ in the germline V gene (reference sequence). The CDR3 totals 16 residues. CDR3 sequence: CACCLDDRGDTDTQYF. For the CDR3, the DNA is TGTGCCTGCTGCTTAGATGACAGGGGAGACACAGATACGCAGTATTTT.

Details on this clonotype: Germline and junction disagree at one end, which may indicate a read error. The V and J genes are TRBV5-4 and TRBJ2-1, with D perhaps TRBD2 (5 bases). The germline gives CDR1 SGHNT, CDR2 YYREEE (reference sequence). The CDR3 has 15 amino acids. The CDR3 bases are TGTGCCAGCAGCTTGGCCAGGAGGTCGGCCAATGAACAGTTCTTC. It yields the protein CASSLARRSANEQFF.

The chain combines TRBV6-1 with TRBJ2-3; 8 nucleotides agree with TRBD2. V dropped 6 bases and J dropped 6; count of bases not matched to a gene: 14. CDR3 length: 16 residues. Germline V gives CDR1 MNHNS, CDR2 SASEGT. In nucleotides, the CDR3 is TGTGCCAGCAGCACGGGGGGGCTTTCAGCAACGGATACGCAGTATTTT. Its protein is CASSTGGLSATDTQYF.

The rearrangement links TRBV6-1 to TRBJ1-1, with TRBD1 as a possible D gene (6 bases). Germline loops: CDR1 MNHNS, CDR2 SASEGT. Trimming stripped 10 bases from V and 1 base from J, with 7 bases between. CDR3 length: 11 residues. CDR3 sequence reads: CATDRNTEAFF. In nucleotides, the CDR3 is TGTGCCACGGACAGGAACACTGAAGCTTTCTTT.

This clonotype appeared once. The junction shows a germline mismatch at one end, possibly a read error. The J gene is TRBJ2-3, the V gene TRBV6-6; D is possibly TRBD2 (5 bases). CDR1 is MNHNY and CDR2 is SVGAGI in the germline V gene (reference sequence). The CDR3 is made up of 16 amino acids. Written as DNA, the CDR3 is TGTGCTAGCAGTTGGACCAGGACTCTCCGCACAGATATGCAGTATTTT. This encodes CASSWTRTLRTDMQYF.

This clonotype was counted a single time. The CDR3 coding sequence is TGTGCCAGCGTAGGGACTAGCGGGAGTTGGCAGTTCTTC. It specifies CASVGTSGSWQFF. The V and J genes are TRBV11-1 and TRBJ2-1, with TRBD2 identical over 14 bases. Trimming at V came to 8 bases and at J to 12 bases, leaving 6 bases not matched to a gene. The CDR3 is made up of 13 amino acids. The germline V gene encodes CDR1 SGHAT and CDR2 FQDESV (reference sequence).

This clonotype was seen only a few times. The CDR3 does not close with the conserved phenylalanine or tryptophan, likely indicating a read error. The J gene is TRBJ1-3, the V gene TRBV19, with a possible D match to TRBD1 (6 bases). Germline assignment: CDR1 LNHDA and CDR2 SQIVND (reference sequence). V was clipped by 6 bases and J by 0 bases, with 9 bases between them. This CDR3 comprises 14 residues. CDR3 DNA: TGTGCCAGTAGAGGACAGAACTCTGGAAACACCATATATTAT. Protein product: CASRGQNSGNTIYY.

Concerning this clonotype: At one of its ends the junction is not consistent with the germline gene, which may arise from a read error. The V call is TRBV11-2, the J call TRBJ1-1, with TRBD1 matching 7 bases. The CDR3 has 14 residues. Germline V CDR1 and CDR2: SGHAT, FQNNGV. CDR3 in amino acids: CAISSLQGNTEAFF. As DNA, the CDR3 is TGTGCCATCAGCTCTTTACAGGGGAACACTGAAGCTTTCTTC.

CDR3 residues: CASSIIPRGQGGQYF. CDR3 nucleotides: TGTGCCAGTAGTATCATCCCTAGAGGACAGGGGGGCCAGTACTTC. The chain couples TRBV19 to TRBJ2-5; 10 positions agree with TRBD1. Trimming took 3 bases from V and 10 from J; bases not matched to a gene: 11. Germline CDR1 is LNHDA and CDR2 is SQIVND (reference sequence). The CDR3 spans 15 residues.

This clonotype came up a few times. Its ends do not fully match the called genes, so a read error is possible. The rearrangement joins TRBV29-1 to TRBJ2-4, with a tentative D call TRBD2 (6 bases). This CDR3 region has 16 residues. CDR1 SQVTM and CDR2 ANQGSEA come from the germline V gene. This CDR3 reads CSVEARSPGVKNIHYF. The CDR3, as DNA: TGTAGCGTTGAAGCTAGGTCTCCGGGGGTCAAAAACATTCACTACTTC.

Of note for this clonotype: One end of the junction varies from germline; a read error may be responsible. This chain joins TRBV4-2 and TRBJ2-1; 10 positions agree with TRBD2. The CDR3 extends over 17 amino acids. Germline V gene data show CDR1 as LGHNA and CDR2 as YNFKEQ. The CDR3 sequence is CASGQLSGRAVYNEQFF. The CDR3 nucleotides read TGTGCCAGCGGCCAACTGAGCGGGAGGGCCGTCTATAATGAGCAGTTCTTC.

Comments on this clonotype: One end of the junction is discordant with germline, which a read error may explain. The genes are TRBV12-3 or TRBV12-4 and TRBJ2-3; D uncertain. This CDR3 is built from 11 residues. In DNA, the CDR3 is TGTGTCAGCAGCTCTCTGGCTGGGCAGTATTTT. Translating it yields CVSSSLAGQYF.

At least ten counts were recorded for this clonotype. The CDR3 loop reads CASSDSLYNEQFF. The CDR3 region has the DNA TGTGCCAGCAGCGATTCCCTCTACAATGAGCAGTTCTTC. This sequence joins TRBV5-5 and TRBJ2-1; D remains ambiguous. This CDR3 contains 13 residues. Germline V gene lookup returns CDR1 SGHKS and CDR2 YYEKEE (reference sequence). V lost 4 bases, J lost 3 bases, and 8 bases lay in between.